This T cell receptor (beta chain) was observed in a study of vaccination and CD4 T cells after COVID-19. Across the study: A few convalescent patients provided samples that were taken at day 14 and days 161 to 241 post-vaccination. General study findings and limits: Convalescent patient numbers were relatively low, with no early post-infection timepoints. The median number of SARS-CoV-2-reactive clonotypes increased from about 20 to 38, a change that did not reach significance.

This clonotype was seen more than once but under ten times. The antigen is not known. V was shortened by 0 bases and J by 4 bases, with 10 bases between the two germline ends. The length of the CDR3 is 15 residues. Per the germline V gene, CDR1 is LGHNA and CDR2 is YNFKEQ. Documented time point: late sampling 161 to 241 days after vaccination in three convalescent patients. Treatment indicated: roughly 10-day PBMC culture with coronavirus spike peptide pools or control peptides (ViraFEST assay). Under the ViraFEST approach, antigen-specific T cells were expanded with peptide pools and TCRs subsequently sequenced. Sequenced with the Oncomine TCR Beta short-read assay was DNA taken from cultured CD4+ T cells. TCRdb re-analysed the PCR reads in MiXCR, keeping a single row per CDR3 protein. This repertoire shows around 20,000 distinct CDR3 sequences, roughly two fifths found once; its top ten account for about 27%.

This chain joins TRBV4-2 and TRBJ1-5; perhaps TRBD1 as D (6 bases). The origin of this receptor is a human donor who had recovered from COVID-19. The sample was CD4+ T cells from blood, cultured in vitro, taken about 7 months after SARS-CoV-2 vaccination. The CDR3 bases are TGTGCCAGCAGCCAAGATGGTACAGGGAATCAGCCCCAGCATTTT. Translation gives CASSQDGTGNQPQHF.